Included here is one TCR beta chain sequence, with context. The sample comes from a study of T cell responses to AZD1222 COVID-19 vaccine. Study at large: Investigators merged groups given second doses at roughly 4 or roughly 12 weeks.

This CDR3 has 13 residues. Deletions cut 7 bases from V and 2 bases from J, with 9 bases between. The V gene's germline CDR1 is SGHVS and CDR2 FQNEAQ. The method was immunoSEQ multiplex PCR; TCRdb's version includes in-frame clones alone and lacks a portion of them. The sample contains some 150,000 clones, approximately 90% of which appear only once. The TCR comes from an adult in good health. The specimen comprised peripheral blood, sampled on day 0 of AZD1222 vaccination. The chain employs TRBV7-8 and TRBJ1-3; D may be TRBD1 (6 bases). CDR3 region: CASTPGAGNTIYF. The DNA for the CDR3 is TGTGCCAGCACCCCAGGGGCTGGAAACACCATATATTTT. Supplemented by reference TRBV7-8 and TRBJ1-3, the full variable domain reads GAGVSQSPRYKVAKRGQDVALRCDPISGHVSLFWYQQALGQGPEFLTYFQNEAQLDKSGLPSDRFFAERPEGSVSTLKIQRTQQEDSAVYLCASTPGAGNTIYFGEGSWLTVV.